This T cell receptor (beta chain) was observed in a study of CD39 and CD103 CD8 tumor-infiltrating T cells. Notes on the study in general: DP TIL clonotypes were rarely found in blood or uninvolved lymph node.

Germline V lookup: CDR1 MNHEY, CDR2 SVGAGI. The V end lost 0 bases, the J end lost 6 bases, and 17 bases lay between the germline ends. The CDR3 has 16 amino acids. Memory CD8 T cells were sorted as CD8+CD4-CD45RA-, any CCR7 status. The repertoire was sequenced with immunoSEQ multiplex PCR; TCRdb's copy has only in-frame clones and lacks some. The table has more than 15,000 clones, about nine tenths seen once. Comments on this clone: Its matching antigen is unknown.

Sequencing was performed on CD8+ T cells sorted from blood. The subset was: total memory CD8 T cells (CD45RA-CCR7+/-) from blood or uninvolved lymph node. The sequence derives from a human donor with head and neck squamous cell carcinoma. The V call is TRBV6-5, the J call TRBJ1-1, with D perhaps TRBD1 (6 bases). CDR3 region: CASSYSSRGDAAEAFF. In DNA form, the CDR3 reads TGTGCCAGCAGTTACTCGAGTAGGGGGGACGCGGCTGAAGCTTTCTTT.